The 18 T cell receptor beta chains in this list originate from one sample, sequenced in a study of blood T cell repertoires in COVID-19. The data were produced by immunoSEQ multiplex PCR, yet TCRdb's version contains in-frame clones alone and is incomplete. The sample contains 250,000 to 350,000 clones, roughly 90% of which appear only once. Specimen: peripheral blood. The receptor set was obtained from a woman in her 30s with COVID-19, enrolled during active disease.

This clone was recorded once. The genes are TRBV6-5 and TRBJ1-6; D is uncertain. Trimming cost V 6 bases and J 7 bases, with 16 bases left between them. The CDR3 loop spans 15 amino acids. Germline CDR1 is MNHEY and CDR2 is SVGAGI. For the CDR3, the DNA is TGTGCCAGCAGCCGCGGGAGGGCGCGAAATTCACCCCTCCACTTT. It yields the protein CASSRGRARNSPLHF.

The J gene is TRBJ2-5, the V gene TRBV5-6; D call uncertain. This CDR3 has 14 residues. Trimming stripped 0 bases from V and 1 base from J, with 7 bases between. From germline, CDR1 is SGHDT and CDR2 YYEEEE. The CDR3 reads CASSLVGSQETQYF. The CDR3 nucleotides read TGTGCCAGCAGCTTGGTGGGCAGCCAAGAGACCCAGTACTTC.

The V call is TRBV5-1, the J call TRBJ2-3; the match to TRBD1 covers 8 bases. The CDR3 is 15 amino acids. Germline V lookup: CDR1 SGHRS, CDR2 YFSETQ. Trimming at V came to 6 bases and at J to 3 bases, leaving 9 bases not matched to a gene. As DNA, the CDR3 is TGCGCCAGCAAAATCGGACAGGGTGGAACAGATACGCAGTATTTT. This codes for CASKIGQGGTDTQYF.

This chain links TRBV19 with TRBJ2-4; D gene ambiguous. Trimming removed 5 bases from V and 4 bases from J, with 6 bases in between. The CDR3 totals 12 residues. The germline gives CDR1 LNHDA, CDR2 SQIVND (reference sequence). CDR3 in DNA: TGTGCCAGTAGTTACAAGAAAAACATTCAGTACTTC. This gives the protein CASSYKKNIQYF.

The rearrangement uses TRBV6-6 and TRBJ1-4, with D perhaps TRBD1 (6 bases). CDR3 size: 15 residues. Germline V gene lookup returns CDR1 MNHNY and CDR2 SVGAGI (reference sequence). Trimming left V 5 bases short and J 0 bases short, with 10 bases between. CDR3 bases: TGTGCCAGCAGTCAGGACAGTGCAACTAATGAAAAACTGTTTTTT. Residues: CASSQDSATNEKLFF.

This sequence joins TRBV7-9 and TRBJ2-3; D might be TRBD1 (6 bases). The CDR3 has 15 residues. The germline V and J ends were trimmed by 0 bases and 2 bases, with 9 bases remaining between them. Per the germline V gene, CDR1 is SEHNR and CDR2 is FQNEAQ (reference sequence). This chain's CDR3 is CASSLADSPTDTQYF. The CDR3 DNA follows: TGTGCCAGCAGCTTAGCGGACAGCCCCACAGATACGCAGTATTTT.

DNA for the CDR3: TGTGCCTGGAGGCGGGGGTCCACTGAAGCTTTCTTT. It encodes CAWRRGSTEAFF. The chain couples TRBV30 to TRBJ1-1; a weak D match, TRBD1 (5 bases). Germline V lookup: CDR1 GTSNPN, CDR2 SVGIG (reference sequence). Trimming pared 3 bases from V and 4 bases from J, leaving 9 bases between. The CDR3 covers 12 residues.

The V call is TRBV2, the J call TRBJ1-2; TRBD1 matches 8 bases. The junction had 12 bases not matched to a gene; V was cut back by 4 bases and J by 8 bases. This CDR3 has 15 amino acids. The V gene's germline CDR1 is SNHLY and CDR2 FYNNEI. The CDR3 DNA follows: TGTGCCAGCAGTGTACCAGGACAGGGTGAGCGGGGCTACACCTTC. It is translated as CASSVPGQGERGYTF. The full variable domain, in which reference TRBV2 and TRBJ1-2 provide the parts outside the CDR3, is EPEVTQTPSHQVTQMGQEVILRCVPISNHLYFYWYRQILGQKVEFLVSFYNNEISEKSEIFDDQFSVERPDGSNFTLKIRSTKLEDSAMYFCASSVPGQGERGYTFGSGTRLTVV.

This clone was recorded a few times. The sample carries other DNA sequences with the same CDR3. The chain links TRBV19 to TRBJ2-1; the D gene is possibly TRBD2 (6 bases). The CDR3 has 14 amino acids. The ends were cut back, 1 base at V and 3 bases at J, with 7 bases in the middle. Germline V lookup: CDR1 LNHDA, CDR2 SQIVND (reference sequence). The CDR3 is CASSIGGDYNEQFF. The CDR3 coding sequence is TGTGCCAGTAGTATAGGGGGGGACTACAATGAGCAGTTCTTC. The full variable domain, its missing parts supplied by reference TRBV19 and TRBJ2-1, is DGGITQSPKYLFRKEGQNVTLSCEQNLNHDAMYWYRQDPGQGLRLIYYSQIVNDFQKGDIAEGYSVSREKKESFPLTVTSAQKNPTAFYLCASSIGGDYNEQFFGPGTRLTVL.

This chain joins TRBV2 and TRBJ1-6, with a tentative D call TRBD1 (6 bases). The CDR3 loop spans 12 amino acids. The ends were cut back, 6 bases at V and 8 bases at J, with 8 bases in the middle. CDR1 SNHLY and CDR2 FYNNEI come from the germline V gene. CDR3 sequence: CASRDSDSPLHF. CDR3 bases: TGTGCCAGCAGGGACAGTGATTCACCCCTCCACTTT.

This chain joins TRBV11-3 and TRBJ2-7; 9 nucleotides agree with TRBD1. The V segment lost 5 bases and the J segment 5 bases; nucleotides outside the gene matches: 7. Germline V CDR1 and CDR2: SGHNT, YENEEA. The CDR3 has 14 amino acids. The chain's CDR3 is CASSPRDRAHEQYF. CDR3 coding DNA: TGTGCCAGCAGCCCCCGGGACAGGGCACACGAGCAGTACTTC. The full variable domain, in which reference TRBV11-3 and TRBJ2-7 provide the parts outside the CDR3, is EAGVVQSPRYKIIEKKQPVAFWCNPISGHNTLYWYLQNLGQGPELLIRYENEEAVDDSQLPKDRFSAERLKGVDSTLKIQPAELGDSAVYLCASSPRDRAHEQYFGPGTRLTVT.

The V call is TRBV2, the J call TRBJ2-5; possible D gene TRBD2, 5 bases. Trimming took off 2 bases at V and 10 bases at J, with 14 bases between the two ends. The germline CDR1 and CDR2 sequences are SNHLY and FYNNEI. The CDR3 extends over 13 amino acids. CDR3 amino acids: CASSELTPGNQYF. In DNA form, the CDR3 reads TGTGCCAGCAGTGAACTTACTCCGGGGAACCAGTACTTC.

This chain joins TRBV12-5 and TRBJ2-1, with D possibly TRBD2 on 5 matching bases. Germline CDR1 and CDR2: LGHNT and FRNRAP. The CDR3 length is 18 residues. The germline V and J ends were trimmed by 4 bases and 1 base, with 20 bases remaining between them. CDR3 region: CASGSIGDGVLSYNEQFF. Here the CDR3 DNA reads TGTGCTAGTGGTTCGATCGGGGATGGGGTGTTATCCTACAATGAGCAGTTCTTC.

This rearrangement joins TRBV10-3 to TRBJ2-1, with D uncertain. CDR3 length equals 13 residues. CDR1 and CDR2 from the germline V gene are ENHRY and SYGVKD. Trimming removed 2 bases at V and 5 bases at J, with 7 bases between. Here the CDR3 DNA reads TGTGCCATCAGTGAGGACAAGGACAATGAGCAGTTCTTC. Translation gives CAISEDKDNEQFF.

Details on this clone: Distinct nucleotide sequences in the sample also encode this CDR3. The chain uses TRBV5-1 and TRBJ2-1, with 11 bases that match TRBD2. CDR1 and CDR2 from the germline V gene are SGHRS and YFSETQ. Trimming took 4 bases from V and 2 from J; bases not matched to a gene: 5. The CDR3 totals 16 residues. CDR3 DNA: TGCGCCAGCAGCGGGGGGACTAGCGGCACCTACAATGAGCAGTTCTTC. Translated, it gives CASSGGTSGTYNEQFF. The whole variable domain, filled in from reference TRBV5-1 and TRBJ2-1, reads KAGVTQTPRYLIKTRGQQVTLSCSPISGHRSVSWYQQTPGQGLQFLFEYFSETQRNKGNFPGRFSGRQFSNSRSEMNVSTLELGDSALYLCASSGGTSGTYNEQFFGPGTRLTVL.

The J gene is TRBJ2-1, the V gene TRBV19, with TRBD2 matching over 12 bases. The trim removed 3 bases at V and 7 bases at J, leaving 4 bases unmatched. Germline CDR1 reads LNHDA; CDR2 reads SQIVND (reference sequence). CDR3 length equals 15 residues. The CDR3 here is CASSIGLAGNNEQFF. The DNA of the CDR3 is TGTGCCAGTAGTATTGGACTAGCGGGAAATAATGAGCAGTTCTTC.

The J gene is TRBJ2-3, the V gene TRBV15; 9 nucleotides align to TRBD1. CDR3 size: 14 residues. J lost 10 bases, V lost 3 bases, and 8 bases had no gene match. Germline assignment: CDR1 LNHNV and CDR2 YYDKDF (reference sequence). CDR3 in amino acids: CATSRKGQGVSQYF. DNA for the CDR3: TGTGCCACCAGCAGGAAGGGACAGGGCGTATCGCAGTATTTT.

J is TRBJ2-5 and V is TRBV7-8, with TRBD2 matching over 11 bases. This CDR3 is 16 amino acids long. Germline V gene sequence: CDR1 SGHVS, CDR2 FQNEAQ. Trimming removed 4 bases from V and 2 bases from J; junction bases left unmatched: 6. CDR3 in amino acids: CASSSRGLAVQETQYF. Written as DNA, the CDR3 is TGTGCCAGCAGCTCCCGGGGACTAGCGGTTCAAGAGACCCAGTACTTC.